The 12 T cell receptor beta chains presented below share a single source sample, sequenced in a study of blood T cell repertoires in COVID-19. Clones were read by immunoSEQ multiplex PCR, and TCRdb kept only the in-frame ones, dropping some. The table includes around 130,000 clones, 87% detected once. Material for sequencing was peripheral blood. These receptors originate from a woman between 50 and 59 years old with acute or convalescent COVID-19.

The chain links TRBV7-6 to TRBJ2-5; D perhaps matches TRBD2 (6 bases). The CDR3 consists of 15 residues. V lost 5 bases, J lost 1 base, and 14 bases lay in between. Germline V gene data show CDR1 as SGHVS and CDR2 as FNYEAQ. The CDR3: CASSPLDYLQETQYF. The CDR3 DNA follows: TGTGCCAGCAGCCCTCTGGACTACCTCCAAGAGACCCAGTACTTC.

The chain joins TRBV3-1 (or the pseudogene TRBV3-2) to TRBJ2-7, with D perhaps TRBD1 (5 bases). Trimming took 2 bases from V and 0 from J, leaving 20 bases between them. This CDR3 comprises 18 residues. In germline, CDR1 is LGHDT, CDR2 YNNKEL (reference sequence). CDR3: CASSQPNGEGASSYEQYF. In DNA, the CDR3 is TGTGCCAGCAGCCAACCAAATGGCGAAGGGGCCAGCTCCTACGAGCAGTACTTC.

The rearrangement uses TRBV5-1 and TRBJ1-4, with 7 bases identical to TRBD1. J gave up 8 bases and V 4 bases, and 17 bases lay outside the gene matches. Germline V lookup: CDR1 SGHRS, CDR2 YFSETQ. The CDR3 loop spans 17 amino acids. CDR3 sequence reads: CASSPHLTTTGMEKLFF. The CDR3 DNA sequence: TGCGCCAGCAGCCCCCACTTAACTACGACAGGGATGGAAAAACTGTTTTTT.

V is TRBV7-3 and J is TRBJ2-3; 7 nucleotides align to TRBD2. CDR3 length: 14 residues. Unmatched junction bases numbered 4, after V lost 7 bases and J lost 0 bases. The germline CDR1 and CDR2 sequences are SGHTA and FQGTGA. The CDR3: CASTRRGSTDTQYF. The CDR3 DNA reads as TGTGCCAGCACGAGGCGGGGGAGCACAGATACGCAGTATTTT.

The CDR3 sequence is CASSWDRGRLYGYTF. CDR3 DNA sequence: TGTGCCAGCAGTTGGGACAGGGGGCGCCTCTATGGCTACACCTTC. The rearrangement uses TRBV5-6 and TRBJ1-2; 12 nucleotides agree with TRBD1. Germline CDR1 reads SGHDT; CDR2 reads YYEEEE. The CDR3 loop spans 15 amino acids. V dropped 5 bases and J dropped 4; count of bases not matched to a gene: 6.

The chain couples TRBV4-2 to TRBJ2-1, with 9 bases that match TRBD2. There are 18 residues in the CDR3. Trimming cost V 0 bases and J 5 bases; bases outside gene matches: 11. Germline V gives CDR1 LGHNA, CDR2 YNFKEQ. The CDR3 bases are TGTGCCAGCAGCCAAGAATCGGAGGCTAGCGGGGCGGACAATGAGCAGTTCTTC. As protein: CASSQESEASGADNEQFF.

Only a few counts were recorded for this clone. This sample includes further DNA sequences coding for the same CDR3. The gene calls are TRBV5-6 and TRBJ2-7, with D perhaps matching TRBD2 (6 bases). Germline values: CDR1 SGHDT, CDR2 YYEEEE. The CDR3 is 14 residues long. The ends were cut back, 2 bases at V and 1 base at J, with 10 bases in the middle. The CDR3 protein is CASSFGGTSYEQYF. In nucleotides, the CDR3 is TGTGCCAGCAGCTTCGGAGGGACTTCCTACGAGCAGTACTTC.

The chain recombines TRBV7-8 with TRBJ1-5; 7 bases line up with TRBD1. The CDR3 totals 16 residues. Trimming took 4 bases from V and 3 from J; bases not matched to a gene: 9. CDR1 is SGHVS, CDR2 FQNEAQ, per germline. CDR3 bases: TGTGCCAGCAGCTCCGACCGACAGGGACTCAATCAGCCCCAGCATTTT. This translates into CASSSDRQGLNQPQHF.

V and J are TRBV2 and TRBJ2-3, with TRBD2 matching 8 bases. J gave up 3 bases and V 4 bases, and 6 bases lay outside the gene matches. The CDR3 is made up of 15 amino acids. Germline assignment: CDR1 SNHLY and CDR2 FYNNEI. CDR3 bases: TGTGCCAGCAGTGTTGGGAGCGGGGGAACAGATACGCAGTATTTT. Encoded protein: CASSVGSGGTDTQYF.

J is TRBJ2-1 and V is TRBV5-1; D remains unclear. CDR3 length: 15 amino acids. V lost 0 bases and J lost 2, with 9 bases in between. The germline V gene has CDR1 SGHRS and CDR2 YFSETQ. The CDR3 DNA follows: TGCGCCAGCAGCTTGGATGAGCCTACCTACAATGAGCAGTTCTTC. It encodes CASSLDEPTYNEQFF.

The chain carries TRBV11-3 and TRBJ1-1, with D possibly matching TRBD1 (6 bases). With 6 bases removed from V and 1 base from J, the gap between germline ends came to 15 bases. The CDR3 sequence is 15 residues long. The germline CDR1 and CDR2 sequences are SGHNT and YENEEA. The DNA for the CDR3 is TGTGCCAGCAGTGCCCTGAGGGGGTGGAACACTGAAGCTTTCTTT. It codes for CASSALRGWNTEAFF.

The chain carries TRBV5-6 and TRBJ2-5, with TRBD2 matching over 10 bases. Germline V gives CDR1 SGHDT, CDR2 YYEEEE. The length of the CDR3 is 15 residues. J was trimmed by 4 bases and V by 2 bases; bases with no gene match: 5. DNA for the CDR3: TGTGCCAGCAGCTTCCCTAGCGGGAGTACAGAGACCCAGTACTTC. This sequence encodes CASSFPSGSTETQYF.